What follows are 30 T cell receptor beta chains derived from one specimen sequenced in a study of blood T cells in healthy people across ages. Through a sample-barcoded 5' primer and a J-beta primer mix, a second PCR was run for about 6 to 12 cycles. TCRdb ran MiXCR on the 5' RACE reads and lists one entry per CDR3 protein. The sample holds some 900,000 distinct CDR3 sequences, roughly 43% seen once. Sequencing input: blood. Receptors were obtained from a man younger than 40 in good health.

CDR3 nucleotides: TGTGCCAGCAGCCCAAAATCCCCCTCGCAGTATTTT. Translating it yields CASSPKSPSQYF. The chain joins TRBV7-2 to TRBJ2-3; D is unresolved. Germline CDR1 SGHTA, CDR2 FQGNSA. Deletions cut 5 bases from V and 10 bases from J, with 13 bases between. The CDR3 has 12 amino acids. Variable domain in full (rest from reference TRBV7-2 and TRBJ2-3): GAGVSQSPSNKVTEKGKDVELRCDPISGHTALYWYRQSLGQGLEFLIYFQGNSAPDKSGLPSDRFSAERTGGSVSTLTIQRTQQEDSAVYLCASSPKSPSQYFGPGTRLTVL.

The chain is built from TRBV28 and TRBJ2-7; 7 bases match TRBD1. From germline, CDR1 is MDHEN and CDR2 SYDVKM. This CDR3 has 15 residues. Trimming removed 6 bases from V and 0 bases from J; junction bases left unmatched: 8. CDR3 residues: CASRRQGSSSYEQYF. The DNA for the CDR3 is TGTGCCAGCAGACGACAGGGATCAAGCTCCTACGAGCAGTACTTC. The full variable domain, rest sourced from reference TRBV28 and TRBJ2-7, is DVKVTQSSRYLVKRTGEKVFLECVQDMDHENMFWYRQDPGLGLRLIYFSYDVKMKEKGDIPEGYSVSREKKERFSLILESASTNQTSMYLCASRRQGSSSYEQYFGPGTRLTVT.

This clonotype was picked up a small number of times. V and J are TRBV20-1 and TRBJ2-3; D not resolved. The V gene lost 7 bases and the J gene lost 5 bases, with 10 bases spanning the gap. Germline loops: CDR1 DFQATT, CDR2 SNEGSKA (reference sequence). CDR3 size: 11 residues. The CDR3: CSVGFRDTQYF. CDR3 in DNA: TGCAGTGTCGGTTTCAGAGATACGCAGTATTTT.

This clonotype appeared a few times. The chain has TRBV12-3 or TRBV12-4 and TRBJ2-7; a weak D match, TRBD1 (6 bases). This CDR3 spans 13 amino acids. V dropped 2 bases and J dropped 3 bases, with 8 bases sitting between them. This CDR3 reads CASSLLRGYEQYF. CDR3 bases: TGTGCCAGCAGTTTACTCAGGGGCTACGAGCAGTACTTC.

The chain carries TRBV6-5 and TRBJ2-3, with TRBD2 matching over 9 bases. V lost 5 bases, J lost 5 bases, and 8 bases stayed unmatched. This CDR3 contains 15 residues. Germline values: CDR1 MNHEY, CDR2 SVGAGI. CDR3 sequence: CASSDLSGGIDTQYF. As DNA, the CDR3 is TGTGCCAGCAGTGACCTTAGCGGGGGAATAGATACGCAGTATTTT.

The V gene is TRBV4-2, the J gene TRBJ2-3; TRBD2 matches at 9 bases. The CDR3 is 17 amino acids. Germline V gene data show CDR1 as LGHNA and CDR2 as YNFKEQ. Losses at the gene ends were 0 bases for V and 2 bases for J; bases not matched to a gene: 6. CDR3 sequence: CASSQEIAGDPTDTQYF. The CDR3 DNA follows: TGTGCCAGCAGCCAAGAAATAGCGGGGGATCCCACAGATACGCAGTATTTT.

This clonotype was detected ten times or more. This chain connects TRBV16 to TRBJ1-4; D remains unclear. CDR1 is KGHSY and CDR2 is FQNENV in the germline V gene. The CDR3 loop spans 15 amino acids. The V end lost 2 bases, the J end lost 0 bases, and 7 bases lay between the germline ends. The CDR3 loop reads CASSQKGSTNEKLFF. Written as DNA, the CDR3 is TGTGCCAGCAGCCAAAAAGGATCAACTAATGAAAAACTGTTTTTT.

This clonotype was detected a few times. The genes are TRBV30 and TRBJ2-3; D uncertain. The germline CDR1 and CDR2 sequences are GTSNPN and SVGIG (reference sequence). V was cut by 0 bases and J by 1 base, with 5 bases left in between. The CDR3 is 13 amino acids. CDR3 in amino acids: CAWSVGRTDTQYF. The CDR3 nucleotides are TGTGCCTGGAGTGTCGGGCGCACAGATACGCAGTATTTT. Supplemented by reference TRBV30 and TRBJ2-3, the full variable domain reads SQTIHQWPATLVQPVGSPLSLECTVEGTSNPNLYWYRQAAGRGLQLLFYSVGIGQISSEVPQNLSASRPQDRQFILSSKKLLLSDSGFYLCAWSVGRTDTQYFGPGTRLTVL.

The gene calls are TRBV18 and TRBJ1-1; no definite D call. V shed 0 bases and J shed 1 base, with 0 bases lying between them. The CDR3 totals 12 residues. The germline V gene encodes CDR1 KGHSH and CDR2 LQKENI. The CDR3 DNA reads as TGTGCCAGCTCACCACCGAACACTGAAGCTTTCTTT. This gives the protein CASSPPNTEAFF.

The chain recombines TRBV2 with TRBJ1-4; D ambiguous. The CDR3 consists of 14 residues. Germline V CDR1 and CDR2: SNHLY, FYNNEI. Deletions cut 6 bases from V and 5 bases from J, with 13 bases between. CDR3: CASRAEVLNEKLFF. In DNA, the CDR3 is TGTGCCAGCAGGGCAGAAGTTTTAAATGAAAAACTGTTTTTT.

CDR3 in amino acids: CASSFMGETQYF. DNA for the CDR3: TGTGCCAGCAGTTTCATGGGGGAGACCCAGTACTTC. The rearrangement joins TRBV28 to TRBJ2-5; D uncertain. Germline V gives CDR1 MDHEN, CDR2 SYDVKM. The ends were cut back, 3 bases at V and 5 bases at J, with 7 bases in the middle. This CDR3 has 12 residues.

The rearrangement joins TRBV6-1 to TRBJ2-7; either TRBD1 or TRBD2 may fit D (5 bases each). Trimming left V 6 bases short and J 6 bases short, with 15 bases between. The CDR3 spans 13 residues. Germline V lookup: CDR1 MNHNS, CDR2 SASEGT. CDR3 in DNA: TGTGCCAGCAGGGGAGTGGAAACAGGCGAGCAGTACTTC. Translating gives CASRGVETGEQYF.

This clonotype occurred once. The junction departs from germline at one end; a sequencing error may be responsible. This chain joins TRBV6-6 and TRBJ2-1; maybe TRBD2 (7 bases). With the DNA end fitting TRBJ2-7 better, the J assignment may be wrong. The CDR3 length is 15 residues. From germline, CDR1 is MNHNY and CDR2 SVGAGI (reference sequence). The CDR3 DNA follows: TGTGCCGGCAGTTCGGGCCGGGGGGCATTAGCCGAGCAGTACTTC. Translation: CAGSSGRGALAEQYF.

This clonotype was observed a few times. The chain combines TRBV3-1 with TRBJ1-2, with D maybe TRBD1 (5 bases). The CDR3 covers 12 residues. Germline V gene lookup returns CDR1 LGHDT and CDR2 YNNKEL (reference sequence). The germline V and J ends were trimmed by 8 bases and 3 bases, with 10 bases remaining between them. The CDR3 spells CASGTDYYGYTF. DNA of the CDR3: TGTGCCAGCGGGACCGATTACTATGGCTACACCTTC.

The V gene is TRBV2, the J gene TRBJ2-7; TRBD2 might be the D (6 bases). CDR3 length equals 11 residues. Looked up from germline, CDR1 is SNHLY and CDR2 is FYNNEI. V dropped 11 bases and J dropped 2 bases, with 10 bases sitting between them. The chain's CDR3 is CAGGAAYEQYF. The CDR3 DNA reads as TGTGCCGGCGGGGCAGCCTACGAGCAGTACTTC.

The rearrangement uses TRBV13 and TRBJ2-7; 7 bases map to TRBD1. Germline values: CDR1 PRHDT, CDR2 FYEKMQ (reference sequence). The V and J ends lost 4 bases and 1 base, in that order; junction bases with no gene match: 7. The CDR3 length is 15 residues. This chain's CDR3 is CASSSTPTGSYEQYF. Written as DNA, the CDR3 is TGTGCCAGCAGCTCAACCCCGACAGGGTCCTACGAGCAGTACTTC.

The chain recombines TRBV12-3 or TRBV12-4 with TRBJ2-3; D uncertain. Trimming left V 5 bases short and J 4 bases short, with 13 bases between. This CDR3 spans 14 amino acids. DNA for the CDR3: TGTGCCAGCAGTGGGCGGCTGGGCCCAGATACGCAGTATTTT. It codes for CASSGRLGPDTQYF.

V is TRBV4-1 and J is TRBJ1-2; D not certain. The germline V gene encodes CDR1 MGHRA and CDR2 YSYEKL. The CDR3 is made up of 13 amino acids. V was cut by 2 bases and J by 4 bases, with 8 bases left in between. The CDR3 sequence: CASSQTEVYGYTF. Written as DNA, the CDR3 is TGCGCCAGCAGCCAAACAGAGGTCTATGGCTACACCTTC.

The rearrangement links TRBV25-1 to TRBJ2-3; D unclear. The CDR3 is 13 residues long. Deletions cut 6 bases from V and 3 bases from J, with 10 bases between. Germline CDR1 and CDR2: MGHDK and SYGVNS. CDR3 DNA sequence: TGTGCCAGCAGCCGAAGCAGGACAGATACGCAGTATTTT. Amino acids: CASSRSRTDTQYF.

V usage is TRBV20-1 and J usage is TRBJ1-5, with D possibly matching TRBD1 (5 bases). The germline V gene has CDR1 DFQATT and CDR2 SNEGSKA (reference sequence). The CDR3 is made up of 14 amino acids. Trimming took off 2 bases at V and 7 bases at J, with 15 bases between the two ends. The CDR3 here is CSARSTLGEQPQHF. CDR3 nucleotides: TGCAGTGCTAGATCCACGCTGGGGGAGCAGCCCCAGCATTTT.

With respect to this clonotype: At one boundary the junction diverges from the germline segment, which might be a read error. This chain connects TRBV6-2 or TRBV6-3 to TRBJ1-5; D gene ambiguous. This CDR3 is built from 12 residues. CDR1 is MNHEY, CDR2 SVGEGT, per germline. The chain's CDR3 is CASSYRTQPQHF. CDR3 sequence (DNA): TGTGCCAGTAGTTATCGGACTCAGCCCCAGCATTTT.

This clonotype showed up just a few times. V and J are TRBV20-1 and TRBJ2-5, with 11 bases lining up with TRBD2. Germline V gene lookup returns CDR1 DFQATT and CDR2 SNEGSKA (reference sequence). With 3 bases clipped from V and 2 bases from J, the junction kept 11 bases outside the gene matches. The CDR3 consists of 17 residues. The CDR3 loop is CSASKTSGVRGQETQYF. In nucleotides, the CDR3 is TGCAGTGCTAGTAAGACTAGCGGGGTTAGGGGGCAAGAGACCCAGTACTTC.

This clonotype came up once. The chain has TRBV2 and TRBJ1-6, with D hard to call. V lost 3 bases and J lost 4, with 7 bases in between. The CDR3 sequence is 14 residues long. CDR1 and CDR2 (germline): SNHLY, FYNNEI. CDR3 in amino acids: CASSESPYNSPLHF. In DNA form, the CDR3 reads TGTGCCAGCAGTGAGTCTCCGTATAATTCACCCCTCCACTTT.

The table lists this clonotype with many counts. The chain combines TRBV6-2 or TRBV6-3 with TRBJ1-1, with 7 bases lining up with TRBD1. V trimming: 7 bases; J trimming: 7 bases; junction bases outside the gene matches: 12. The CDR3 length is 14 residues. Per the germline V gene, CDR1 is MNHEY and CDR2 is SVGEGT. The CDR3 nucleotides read TGTGCCAGCACTAACGACGACAGGGACAGTGAAGCTTTCTTT. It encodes CASTNDDRDSEAFF.

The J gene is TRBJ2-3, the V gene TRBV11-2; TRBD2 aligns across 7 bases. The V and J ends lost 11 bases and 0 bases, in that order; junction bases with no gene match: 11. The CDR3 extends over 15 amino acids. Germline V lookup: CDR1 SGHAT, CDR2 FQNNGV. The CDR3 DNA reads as TGTGCCGCCAGGGAAACTAGCGCCAGCACAGATACGCAGTATTTT. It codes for CAARETSASTDTQYF.

The DNA of the CDR3 is TGTGCCAGCAGCCAACGTGGTAGCGACGGAGGCAATGAGCAGTTCTTC. Translating gives CASSQRGSDGGNEQFF. The rearrangement links TRBV3-1 to TRBJ2-1, with a tentative D call TRBD2 (5 bases). V shed 2 bases and J shed 6 bases, with 17 bases lying between them. This CDR3 contains 16 residues. The germline V gene encodes CDR1 LGHDT and CDR2 YNNKEL (reference sequence).

CDR3 DNA sequence: TGTGCCAGCAGTTCCTATCCAGATCCCTACGAGCAGTACTTC. As protein: CASSSYPDPYEQYF. The V gene is TRBV27, the J gene TRBJ2-7; D is undetermined. The CDR3 length is 14 residues. CDR1 and CDR2 from the germline V gene are MNHEY and SMNVEV (reference sequence). V shed 4 bases and J shed 2 bases, with 12 bases lying between them.

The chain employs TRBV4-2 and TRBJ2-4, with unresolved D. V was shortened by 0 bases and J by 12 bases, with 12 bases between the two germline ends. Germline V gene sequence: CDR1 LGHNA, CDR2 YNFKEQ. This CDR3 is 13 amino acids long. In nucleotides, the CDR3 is TGTGCCAGCAGCCAAGACCTGGACGTCTATCAGTACTTC. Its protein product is CASSQDLDVYQYF.

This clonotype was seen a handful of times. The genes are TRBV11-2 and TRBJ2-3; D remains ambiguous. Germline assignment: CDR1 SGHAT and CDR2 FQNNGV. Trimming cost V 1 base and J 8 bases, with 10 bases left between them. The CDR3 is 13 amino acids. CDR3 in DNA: TGTGCCAGCAGCTTAGTGGCGACCAGTACGCAGTATTTT. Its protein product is CASSLVATSTQYF.

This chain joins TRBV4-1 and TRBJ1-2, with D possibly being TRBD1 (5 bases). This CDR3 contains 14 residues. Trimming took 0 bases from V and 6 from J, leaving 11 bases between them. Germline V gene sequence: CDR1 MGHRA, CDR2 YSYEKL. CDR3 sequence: CASSQDEGDHGYTF. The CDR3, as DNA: TGCGCCAGCAGCCAAGATGAAGGGGACCATGGCTACACCTTC.